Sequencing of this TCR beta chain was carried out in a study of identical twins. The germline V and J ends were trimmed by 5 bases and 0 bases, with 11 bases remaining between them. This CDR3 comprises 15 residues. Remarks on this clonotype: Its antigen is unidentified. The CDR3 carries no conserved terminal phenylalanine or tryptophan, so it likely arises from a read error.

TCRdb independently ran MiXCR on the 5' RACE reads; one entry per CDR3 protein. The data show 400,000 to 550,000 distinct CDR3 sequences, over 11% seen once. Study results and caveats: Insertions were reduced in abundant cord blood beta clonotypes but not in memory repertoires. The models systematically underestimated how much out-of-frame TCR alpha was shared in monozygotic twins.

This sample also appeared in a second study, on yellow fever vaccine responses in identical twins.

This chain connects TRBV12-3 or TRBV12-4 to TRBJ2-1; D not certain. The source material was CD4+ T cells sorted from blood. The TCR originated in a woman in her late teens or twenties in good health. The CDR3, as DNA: TGTGCCAGCAGTACCAGTGTACCCTCCTACAATGAGCAGTTCGTC. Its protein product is CASSTSVPSYNEQFV.